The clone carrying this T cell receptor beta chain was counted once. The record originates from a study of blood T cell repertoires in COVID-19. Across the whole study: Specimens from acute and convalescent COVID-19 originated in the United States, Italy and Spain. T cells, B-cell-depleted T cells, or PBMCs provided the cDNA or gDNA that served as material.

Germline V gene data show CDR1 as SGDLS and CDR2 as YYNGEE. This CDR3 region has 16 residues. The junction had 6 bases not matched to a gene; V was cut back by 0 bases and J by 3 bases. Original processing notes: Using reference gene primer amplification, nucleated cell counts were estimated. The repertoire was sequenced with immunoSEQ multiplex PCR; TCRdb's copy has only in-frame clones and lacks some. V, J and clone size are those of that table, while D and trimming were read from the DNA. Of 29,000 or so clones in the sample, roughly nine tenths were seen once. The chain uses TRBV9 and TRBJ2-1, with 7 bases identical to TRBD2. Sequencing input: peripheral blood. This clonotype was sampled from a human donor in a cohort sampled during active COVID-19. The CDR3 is CASSVGPGEGYNEQFF. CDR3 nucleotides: TGTGCCAGCAGCGTAGGTCCTGGGGAGGGCTACAATGAGCAGTTCTTC.